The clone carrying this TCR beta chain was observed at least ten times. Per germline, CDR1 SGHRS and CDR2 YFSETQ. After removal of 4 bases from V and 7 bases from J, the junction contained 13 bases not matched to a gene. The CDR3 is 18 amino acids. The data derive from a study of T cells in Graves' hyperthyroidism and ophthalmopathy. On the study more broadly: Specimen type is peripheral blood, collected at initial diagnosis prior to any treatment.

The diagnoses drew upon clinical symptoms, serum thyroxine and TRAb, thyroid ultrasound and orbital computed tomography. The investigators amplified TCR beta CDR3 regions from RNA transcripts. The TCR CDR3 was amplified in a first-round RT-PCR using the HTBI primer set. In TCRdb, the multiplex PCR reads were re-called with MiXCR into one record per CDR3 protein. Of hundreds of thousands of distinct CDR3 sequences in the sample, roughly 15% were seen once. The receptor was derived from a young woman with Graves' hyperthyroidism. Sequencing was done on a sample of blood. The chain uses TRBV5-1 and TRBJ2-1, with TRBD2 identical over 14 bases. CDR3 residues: CASSHGTSGGPLGNEQFF. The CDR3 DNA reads TGCGCCAGCAGCCACGGGACTAGCGGGGGACCCTTGGGAAATGAGCAGTTCTTC.